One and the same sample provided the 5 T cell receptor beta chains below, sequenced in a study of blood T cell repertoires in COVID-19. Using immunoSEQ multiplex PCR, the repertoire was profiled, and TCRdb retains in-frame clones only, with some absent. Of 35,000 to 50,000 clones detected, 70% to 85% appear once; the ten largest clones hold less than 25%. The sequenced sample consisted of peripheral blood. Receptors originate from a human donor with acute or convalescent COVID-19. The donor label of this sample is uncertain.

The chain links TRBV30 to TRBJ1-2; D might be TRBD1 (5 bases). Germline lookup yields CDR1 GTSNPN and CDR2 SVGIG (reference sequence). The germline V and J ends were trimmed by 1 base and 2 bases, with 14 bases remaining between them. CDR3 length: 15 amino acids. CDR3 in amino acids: CAWSGSAGLNYGYTF. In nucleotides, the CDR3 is TGTGCCTGGAGTGGGTCCGCAGGGCTCAACTATGGCTACACCTTC.

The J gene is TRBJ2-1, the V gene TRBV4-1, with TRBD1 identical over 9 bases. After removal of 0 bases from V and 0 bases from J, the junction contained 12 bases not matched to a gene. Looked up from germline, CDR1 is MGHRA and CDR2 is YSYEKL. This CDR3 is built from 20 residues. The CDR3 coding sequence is TGCGCCAGCAGCCAAGATGGGGGACAGGGAGTTAGGAGCTCCTACAATGAGCAGTTCTTC. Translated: CASSQDGGQGVRSSYNEQFF.

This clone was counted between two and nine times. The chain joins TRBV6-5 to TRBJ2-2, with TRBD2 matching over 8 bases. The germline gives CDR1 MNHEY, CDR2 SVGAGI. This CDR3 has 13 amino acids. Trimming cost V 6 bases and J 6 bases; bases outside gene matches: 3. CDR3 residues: CASRGTSPGELFF. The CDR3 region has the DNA TGTGCCAGCAGAGGGACTAGTCCCGGGGAGCTGTTTTTT.

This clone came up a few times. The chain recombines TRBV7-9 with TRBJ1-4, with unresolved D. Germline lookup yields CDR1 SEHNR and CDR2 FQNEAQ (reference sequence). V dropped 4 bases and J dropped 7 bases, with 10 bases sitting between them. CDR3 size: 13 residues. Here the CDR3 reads CASSSPEFEKLFF. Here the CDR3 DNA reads TGTGCCAGCAGCTCACCCGAGTTTGAAAAACTGTTTTTT.

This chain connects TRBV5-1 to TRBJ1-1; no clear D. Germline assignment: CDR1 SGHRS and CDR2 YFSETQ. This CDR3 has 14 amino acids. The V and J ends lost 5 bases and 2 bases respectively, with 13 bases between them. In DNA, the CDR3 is TGCGCCAGCAGAAAAACCGGGAAAAACACTGAAGCTTTCTTT. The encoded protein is CASRKTGKNTEAFF.